This TCR beta chain appears in the sequencing data of a study of blood T cell repertoires in COVID-19. Trimming stripped 2 bases from V and 5 bases from J, with 9 bases between. There are 13 residues in the CDR3. Germline V gives CDR1 PRHDT, CDR2 FYEKMQ (reference sequence). Repertoires were generated with immunoSEQ multiplex PCR, while TCRdb's copy carries only in-frame clones and drops some. The repertoire holds just over 300,000 clones, with around 92% as singletons. This chain joins TRBV13 and TRBJ1-1; tentatively, D is TRBD1 (5 bases). Input material: peripheral blood. This clonotype was sampled from a woman between 25 and 40 years old with COVID-19, enrolled during active disease. This CDR3 is CASSLQGRTEAFF. For the CDR3, the DNA is TGTGCCAGCAGCTTACAGGGAAGGACTGAAGCTTTCTTT.